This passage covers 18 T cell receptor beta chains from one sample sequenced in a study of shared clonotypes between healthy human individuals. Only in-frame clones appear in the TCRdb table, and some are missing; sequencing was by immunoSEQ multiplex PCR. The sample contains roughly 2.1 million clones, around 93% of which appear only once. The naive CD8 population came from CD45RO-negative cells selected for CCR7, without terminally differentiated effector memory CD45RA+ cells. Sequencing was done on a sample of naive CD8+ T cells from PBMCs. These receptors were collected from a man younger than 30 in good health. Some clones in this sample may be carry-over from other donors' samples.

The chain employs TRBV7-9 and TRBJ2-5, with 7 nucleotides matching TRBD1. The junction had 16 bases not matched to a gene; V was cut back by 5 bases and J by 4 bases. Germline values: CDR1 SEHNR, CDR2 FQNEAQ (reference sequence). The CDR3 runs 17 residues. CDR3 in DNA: TGTGCCAGCAGCGAACCATTCCGGGACAGAAAGGGAGAGACCCAGTACTTC. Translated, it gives CASSEPFRDRKGETQYF.

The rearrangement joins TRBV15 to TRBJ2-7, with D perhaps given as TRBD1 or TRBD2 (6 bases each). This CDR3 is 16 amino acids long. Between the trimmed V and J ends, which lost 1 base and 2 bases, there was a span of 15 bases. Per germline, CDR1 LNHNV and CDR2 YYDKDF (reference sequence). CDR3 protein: CATSRVPGAQPYEQYF. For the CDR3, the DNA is TGTGCCACCAGCAGAGTTCCGGGGGCCCAACCCTACGAGCAGTACTTC.

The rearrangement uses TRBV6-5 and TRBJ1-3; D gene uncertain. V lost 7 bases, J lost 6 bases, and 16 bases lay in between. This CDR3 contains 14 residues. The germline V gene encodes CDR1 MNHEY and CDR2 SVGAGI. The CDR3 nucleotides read TGTGCCAGCACTCTCCTCTCCGACATAAACACCATATATTTT. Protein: CASTLLSDINTIYF.

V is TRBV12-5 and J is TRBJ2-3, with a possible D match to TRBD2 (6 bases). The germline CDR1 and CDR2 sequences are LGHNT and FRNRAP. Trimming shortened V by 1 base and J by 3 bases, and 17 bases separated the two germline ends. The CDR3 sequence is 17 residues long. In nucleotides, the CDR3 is TGTGCTAGTGGTTTGGGTTACGGAGGGGCCGGGACAGATACGCAGTATTTT. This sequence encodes CASGLGYGGAGTDTQYF.

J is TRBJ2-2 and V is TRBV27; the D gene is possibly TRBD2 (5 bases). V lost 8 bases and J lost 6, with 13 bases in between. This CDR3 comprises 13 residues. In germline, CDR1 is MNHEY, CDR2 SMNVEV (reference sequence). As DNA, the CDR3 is TGTGCCAGCTGGGAGTATGGGGCCGGGGAGCTGTTTTTT. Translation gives CASWEYGAGELFF.

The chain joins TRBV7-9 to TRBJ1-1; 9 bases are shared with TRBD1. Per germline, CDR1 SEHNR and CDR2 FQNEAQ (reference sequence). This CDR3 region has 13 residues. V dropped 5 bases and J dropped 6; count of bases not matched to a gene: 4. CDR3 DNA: TGTGCCAGCAGCACCGGGACAGGGCCTGAAGCTTTCTTT. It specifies CASSTGTGPEAFF.

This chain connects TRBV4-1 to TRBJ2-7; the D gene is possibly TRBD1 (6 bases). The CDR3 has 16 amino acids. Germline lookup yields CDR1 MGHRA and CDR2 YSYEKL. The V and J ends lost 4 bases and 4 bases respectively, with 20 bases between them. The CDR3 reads CASSLTPGHLIYEQYF. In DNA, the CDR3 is TGCGCCAGCAGCCTCACTCCGGGACATTTAATTTACGAGCAGTACTTC.

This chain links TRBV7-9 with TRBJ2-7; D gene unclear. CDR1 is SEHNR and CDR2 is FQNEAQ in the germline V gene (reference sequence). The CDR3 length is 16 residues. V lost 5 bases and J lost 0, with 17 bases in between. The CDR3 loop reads CASSTTRQLSSYEQYF. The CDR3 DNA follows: TGTGCCAGCAGCACCACACGACAACTGAGCTCCTACGAGCAGTACTTC.

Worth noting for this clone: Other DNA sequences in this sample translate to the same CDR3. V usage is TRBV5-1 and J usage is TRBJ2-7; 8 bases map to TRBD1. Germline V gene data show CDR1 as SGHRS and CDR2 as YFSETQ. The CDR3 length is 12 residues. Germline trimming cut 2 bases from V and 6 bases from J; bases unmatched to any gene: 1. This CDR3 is CASSLTGGEQYF. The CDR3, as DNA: TGCGCCAGCAGCTTAACAGGGGGCGAGCAGTACTTC.

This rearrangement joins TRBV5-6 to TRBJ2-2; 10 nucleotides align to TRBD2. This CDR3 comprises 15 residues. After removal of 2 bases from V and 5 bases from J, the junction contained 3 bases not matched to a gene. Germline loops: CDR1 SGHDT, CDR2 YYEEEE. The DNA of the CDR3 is TGTGCCAGCAGCTTCACTAGCGGGGATACCGGGGAGCTGTTTTTT. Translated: CASSFTSGDTGELFF.

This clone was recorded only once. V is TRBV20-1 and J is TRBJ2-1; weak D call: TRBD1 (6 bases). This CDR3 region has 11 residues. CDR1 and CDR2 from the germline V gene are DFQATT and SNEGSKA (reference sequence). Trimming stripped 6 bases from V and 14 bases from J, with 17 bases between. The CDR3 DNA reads TGCAGTGCACAAGGGGGACGCCTGGAGTTCTTC. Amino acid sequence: CSAQGGRLEFF.

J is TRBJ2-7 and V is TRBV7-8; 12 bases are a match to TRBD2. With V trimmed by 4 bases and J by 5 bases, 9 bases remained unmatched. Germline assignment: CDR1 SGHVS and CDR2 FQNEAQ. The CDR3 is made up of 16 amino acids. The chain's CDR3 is CASSSSLAGGPHEQYF. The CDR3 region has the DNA TGTGCCAGCAGCTCAAGCCTAGCGGGAGGGCCCCACGAGCAGTACTTC.

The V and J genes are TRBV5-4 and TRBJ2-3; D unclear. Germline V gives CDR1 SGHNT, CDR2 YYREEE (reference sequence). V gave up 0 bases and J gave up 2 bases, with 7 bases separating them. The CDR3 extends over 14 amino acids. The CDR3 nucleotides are TGTGCCAGCAGCTTGGAAAGTTACACAGATACGCAGTATTTT. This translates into CASSLESYTDTQYF.

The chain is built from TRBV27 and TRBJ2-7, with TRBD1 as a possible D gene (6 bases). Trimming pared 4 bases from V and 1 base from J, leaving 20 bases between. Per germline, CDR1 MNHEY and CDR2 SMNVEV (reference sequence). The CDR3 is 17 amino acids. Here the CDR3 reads CASSSLDFRGSSYEQYF. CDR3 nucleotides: TGTGCCAGCAGTTCCCTTGACTTTAGGGGGTCGTCCTACGAGCAGTACTTC.

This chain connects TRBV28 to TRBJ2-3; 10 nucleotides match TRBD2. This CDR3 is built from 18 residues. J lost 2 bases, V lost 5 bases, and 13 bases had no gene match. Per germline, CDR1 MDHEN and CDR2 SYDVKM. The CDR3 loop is CASSMSAGGPSSTDTQYF. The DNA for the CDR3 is TGTGCCAGCAGTATGTCAGCGGGAGGGCCATCCTCCACAGATACGCAGTATTTT.

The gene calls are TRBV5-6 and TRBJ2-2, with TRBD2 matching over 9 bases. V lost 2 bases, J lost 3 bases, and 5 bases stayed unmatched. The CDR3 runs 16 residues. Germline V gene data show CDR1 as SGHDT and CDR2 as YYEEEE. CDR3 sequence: CASSFVTSGYTGELFF. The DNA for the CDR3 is TGTGCCAGCAGCTTTGTGACTAGCGGTTACACCGGGGAGCTGTTTTTT. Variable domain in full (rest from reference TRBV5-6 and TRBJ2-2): DAGVTQSPTHLIKTRGQQVTLRCSPKSGHDTVSWYQQALGQGPQFIFQYYEEEERQRGNFPDRFSGHQFPNYSSELNVNALLLGDSALYLCASSFVTSGYTGELFFGEGSRLTVL.

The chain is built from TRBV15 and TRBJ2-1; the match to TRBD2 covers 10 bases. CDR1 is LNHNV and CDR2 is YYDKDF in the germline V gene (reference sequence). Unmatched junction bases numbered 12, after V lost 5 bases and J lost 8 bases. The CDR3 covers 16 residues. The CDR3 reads CATSGRLAGEFDEQFF. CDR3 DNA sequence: TGTGCCACCAGCGGGCGTCTAGCGGGAGAGTTCGATGAGCAGTTCTTC. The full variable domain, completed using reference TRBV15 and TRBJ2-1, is DAMVIQNPRYQVTQFGKPVTLSCSQTLNHNVMYWYQQKSSQAPKLLFHYYDKDFNNEADTPDNFQSRRPNTSFCFLDIRSPGLGDTAMYLCATSGRLAGEFDEQFFGPGTRLTVL.

DNA of the CDR3: TGTGCCAGCAGCTTGGCCCAGCGGGAGTTCTACAATGAGCAGTTCTTC. Protein product: CASSLAQREFYNEQFF. The rearrangement uses TRBV5-4 and TRBJ2-1; 8 bases align to TRBD2. Trimming cost V 0 bases and J 3 bases; bases outside gene matches: 5. This CDR3 is 16 amino acids long. The germline gives CDR1 SGHNT, CDR2 YYREEE (reference sequence). Supplemented by reference TRBV5-4 and TRBJ2-1, the full variable domain reads ETGVTQSPTHLIKTRGQQVTLRCSSQSGHNTVSWYQQALGQGPQFIFQYYREEENGRGNFPPRFSGLQFPNYSSELNVNALELDDSALYLCASSLAQREFYNEQFFGPGTRLTVL.